Presented here are 17 T cell receptor beta chains from one specimen sequenced in a study of cytomegalovirus exposure and HLA in healthy donors. Primers included in the PCR were 60 Vbeta and 13 Jbeta primers. Produced via immunoSEQ multiplex PCR; TCRdb's table is partial and in-frame only. The sample includes 150,000 to 180,000 clones, roughly 79% of them seen just once. The sequencing sample was made of PBMCs. The receptors shown here come from a man between 18 and 35 years old in good health and CMV-seronegative.

The rearrangement uses TRBV21-1 and TRBJ1-6; whether TRBD1, the table's D call, matches the DNA was not checked. TRBV21-1 is noted as a pseudogene. The CDR3 spans 15 residues. The CDR3 sequence: CASISQEREDSPLHF. As DNA, the CDR3 is TGTGCCAGCATCTCACAGGAGCGTGAGGATTCACCCCTCCACTTT.

This chain uses TRBV7-3 with TRBJ1-2; 8 bases are a match to TRBD1. Trimming took 1 base from V and 8 from J; bases not matched to a gene: 3. The CDR3 loop spans 13 amino acids. Germline V CDR1 and CDR2: SGHTA, FQGTGA. The CDR3 DNA is TGTGCCAGCAGCTTAAACCCAGGGGGCGGCTACACCTTC. Its protein is CASSLNPGGGYTF.

This chain connects TRBV5-4 to TRBJ1-1, with D perhaps TRBD1 (5 bases). The CDR3 extends over 14 amino acids. Trimming took off 4 bases at V and 0 bases at J, with 10 bases between the two ends. Germline V gene data show CDR1 as SGHNT and CDR2 as YYREEE (reference sequence). The CDR3 here is CASSLDSLNTEAFF. The CDR3 coding sequence is TGTGCCAGCAGCCTAGACAGCCTGAACACTGAAGCTTTCTTT.

This chain connects TRBV5-4 to TRBJ1-2; D unclear. V gave up 2 bases and J gave up 8 bases, with 13 bases separating them. The CDR3 is 13 residues long. The germline CDR1 and CDR2 sequences are SGHNT and YYREEE (reference sequence). The DNA of the CDR3 is TGTGCCAGCAGCTTATCCCGGGATTGGGGCTACACCTTC. This codes for CASSLSRDWGYTF.

This clone has only a few counts. This sequence joins TRBV18 and TRBJ1-5; the match to TRBD1 covers 9 bases. This CDR3 has 16 amino acids. Unmatched junction bases numbered 5, after V lost 3 bases and J lost 2 bases. Germline V gene data show CDR1 as KGHSH and CDR2 as LQKENI. The CDR3 here is CASSPGQGLGNQPQHF. CDR3 bases: TGTGCCAGCTCACCGGGACAGGGCCTCGGCAATCAGCCCCAGCATTTT.

The rearrangement links TRBV4-1 to TRBJ2-7; 7 bases match TRBD1. The CDR3 runs 15 residues. The germline gives CDR1 MGHRA, CDR2 YSYEKL. The V gene end was trimmed by 0 bases and the J gene end by 4 bases; junction bases not matched to a gene: 6. CDR3 nucleotides: TGCGCCAGCAGCCAAGAGACAGGGTTTGGGTACGAGCAGTACGTC. It translates to CASSQETGFGYEQYV.

V usage is TRBV6-5 and J usage is TRBJ2-7; 7 nucleotides agree with TRBD1. This CDR3 has 15 residues. Germline CDR1 reads MNHEY; CDR2 reads SVGAGI. The V gene end was trimmed by 4 bases and the J gene end by 8 bases; junction bases not matched to a gene: 14. The CDR3 region has the DNA TGTGCCAGCAGTTGGGGGAGAGGGGGCCTATACCAGCAGTACTTC. It yields the protein CASSWGRGGLYQQYF.

This clone came up a few times. The rearrangement uses TRBV18 and TRBJ1-5, with D possibly TRBD1 on 6 matching bases. CDR3 length equals 15 residues. V was trimmed by 4 bases and J by 3 bases, leaving 13 bases between them. Germline V lookup: CDR1 KGHSH, CDR2 LQKENI. CDR3 amino acids: CASSRTEGVNQPQHF. CDR3 nucleotide sequence: TGTGCCAGCTCACGGACCGAGGGGGTCAATCAGCCCCAGCATTTT.

The chain is built from TRBV7-2 and TRBJ2-1; maybe TRBD2 (5 bases). CDR3 length: 13 residues. Germline V gene lookup returns CDR1 SGHTA and CDR2 FQGNSA. The ends were cut back, 3 bases at V and 8 bases at J, with 11 bases in the middle. CDR3 amino acids: CASSFAEVYEQFF. In DNA form, the CDR3 reads TGTGCCAGCAGCTTTGCGGAGGTCTATGAGCAGTTCTTC.

CDR3 sequence reads: CASSRLAGGPNTGELFF. In DNA, the CDR3 is TGTGCCAGCAGCCGACTAGCGGGGGGGCCGAACACCGGGGAGCTGTTTTTT. The chain couples TRBV7-3 to TRBJ2-2; 14 nucleotides agree with TRBD2. This CDR3 is 17 amino acids long. V gave up 5 bases and J gave up 0 bases; unmatched junction bases: 2. The V gene's germline CDR1 is SGHTA and CDR2 FQGTGA.

V gene TRBV14 combines with J gene TRBJ2-5; 8 nucleotides align to TRBD1. With the DNA end fitting TRBJ2-7 better, the J assignment may be wrong. CDR1 is SGHDN, CDR2 FVKESK, per germline. The CDR3 runs to 16 residues. This chain's CDR3 is CASSHSRDRSSYEQYF. CDR3 nucleotide sequence: TGTGCCAGCAGCCACAGCCGGGACAGGAGCTCCTACGAGCAGTACTTC.

This clone was observed once. The rearrangement links TRBV4-1 to TRBJ1-1; maybe TRBD1 (6 bases). The germline CDR1 and CDR2 sequences are MGHRA and YSYEKL. Trimming stripped 2 bases from V and 5 bases from J, with 18 bases between. This CDR3 spans 16 amino acids. The DNA for the CDR3 is TGCGCCAGCAGCCAATCCCCTCGGCAGGGGAGAACTGAAGCTTTCTTT. This encodes CASSQSPRQGRTEAFF.

This clone has just one count. The CDR3 bases are TGTGCCAGCAGCAACTCACTTGCGGGAAACACAGATACGCAGTATTTT. This codes for CASSNSLAGNTDTQYF. The chain carries TRBV7-9 and TRBJ2-3, with D tentatively TRBD2 (6 bases). The germline gives CDR1 SEHNR, CDR2 FQNEAQ (reference sequence). V lost 5 bases to trimming and J lost 2 bases, with 17 bases between them. The CDR3 spans 16 residues.

The chain combines TRBV4-1 with TRBJ2-1; 14 bases align to TRBD2. Germline loops: CDR1 MGHRA, CDR2 YSYEKL. V lost 3 bases, J lost 9 bases, and 4 bases stayed unmatched. The CDR3 has 15 residues. The CDR3 nucleotides read TGCGCCAGCAGCCAGGGACTAGCGGGGGTTAGTGAGCAGTTCTTC. Translating gives CASSQGLAGVSEQFF.

J is TRBJ2-3 and V is TRBV28, with 8 nucleotides matching TRBD1. Germline lookup yields CDR1 MDHEN and CDR2 SYDVKM. Trimming removed 0 bases from V and 1 base from J; junction bases left unmatched: 0. CDR3 size: 15 residues. In nucleotides, the CDR3 is TGTGCCAGCAGTTTATGGGACAGGGGCACAGATACGCAGTATTTT. Amino acid sequence: CASSLWDRGTDTQYF.

Only one count was recorded for this clone. The chain has TRBV28 and TRBJ2-1; D might be TRBD1 (6 bases). V was shortened by 2 bases and J by 0 bases, with 8 bases between the two germline ends. This CDR3 region has 15 residues. Per the germline V gene, CDR1 is MDHEN and CDR2 is SYDVKM. CDR3 loop: CASSLTGSSYNEQFF. The CDR3 DNA reads as TGTGCCAGCAGTTTAACAGGGAGCTCCTACAATGAGCAGTTCTTC.

The chain uses TRBV7-2 and TRBJ2-1, with D possibly TRBD1 on 5 matching bases. CDR1 and CDR2 (germline): SGHTA, FQGNSA. V lost 3 bases to trimming and J lost 15 bases, with 21 bases between them. The CDR3 totals 14 residues. The CDR3 nucleotides are TGTGCCAGCAGCTTCGAGACAGCTAACGTGGGTTTGTTCTTC. Its protein is CASSFETANVGLFF.